What follows is one T cell receptor beta chain and its context. The antigen is undetermined. MiXCR, applied by TCRdb to the reads, yields one record per CDR3 protein. The sample lists more than 150,000 distinct CDR3 sequences, roughly a fifth occurring once. This specimen comes from a study of T cell repertoires in cytomegalovirus infection. The overall study: Through public TCR beta signatures, both CMV infection and matching HLA type were indicated.

The study, taken as a whole, reports: It was HLA-C-restricted CMV-specific TCR beta clonotypes that dominated the response ex vivo. Carriers of CMV and the relevant HLA type were discriminated by public TCR beta frequency.

This CDR3 region has 15 residues. V lost 3 bases, J lost 5 bases, and 17 bases lay in between. Looked up from germline, CDR1 is LNHDA and CDR2 is SQIVND (reference sequence). The gene calls are TRBV19 and TRBJ2-7; D is unclear. The specimen sequenced was PBMCs. The source of this sequence is a human donor in good health (CMV status not recorded). Some clones in this sample may be carry-over from other donors' samples. The CDR3 DNA reads as TGTGCCAGTAGTATTGGGCCTTTGGACCGAGACGAGCAGTACTTC. Translating gives CASSIGPLDRDEQYF.